The entry below gives a single TCR beta chain sequence along with its context. The CDR3 sequence is 16 residues long. Trimming cost V 0 bases and J 3 bases; bases outside gene matches: 3. Germline V lookup: CDR1 SGHRS, CDR2 YFSETQ. Authors' methods: For nucleated cells, counts were estimated from reference gene primer amplification. Produced via immunoSEQ multiplex PCR; TCRdb's table is partial and in-frame only. V and J calls and clone size are given by that table; D and trimming were obtained from the DNA. Of about 76,000 clones in the sample, less than 95% are singletons; the top ten hold around 0.96%. This sample is part of a study of blood T cell repertoires in COVID-19. Study context: Acute-phase and convalescent COVID-19 samples originated in the United States, Italy and Spain. The analysed material was cDNA or gDNA that came from T cells, B-cell-depleted T cells, or PBMCs.

The TCR was taken from a woman aged 50 to 60 in a cohort sampled during active COVID-19. The chain carries TRBV5-1 and TRBJ2-1; 10 positions agree with TRBD2. Sequencing was done on a sample of peripheral blood. The CDR3 region has the DNA TGCGCCAGCAGCTTGGGGGGGACTAGCGACTACAATGAGCAGTTCTTC. The encoded protein is CASSLGGTSDYNEQFF.